This T cell receptor beta chain was retrieved from a study of blood T cells in healthy people across ages. Study-level findings and limits: With naive T cell percentage, TCR beta diversity showed a strong correlation. CMV status of donors was not determined, possibly confounding expanded clonotype changes. Investigators treated diversity estimates from one million T cells as underestimates.

A remark on this clonotype: Antigen unknown.

PCR was performed a second time for about 6 to 12 cycles using a sample-barcoded 5' primer and a J-beta primer mix. The template-switch adaptor was a 5' adaptor with 12 random nucleotides. It tagged each cDNA molecule. TCRdb re-called the 5' RACE reads with MiXCR, one entry per CDR3 protein. Here the sample spans about 780,000 distinct CDR3 sequences, roughly 46% being singletons. Germline CDR1 and CDR2: MNHEY and SMNVEV (reference sequence). The CDR3 spans 15 residues. Losses at the gene ends were 7 bases for V and 2 bases for J; bases not matched to a gene: 5. The chain employs TRBV27 and TRBJ1-6, with 7 positions matching TRBD1. Sequenced material: blood. This receptor was identified in a man older than 75 in good health. The CDR3 reads CASKGQGAYNSPLHF. DNA of the CDR3: TGTGCCAGCAAGGGGCAGGGGGCCTATAATTCACCCCTCCACTTT.